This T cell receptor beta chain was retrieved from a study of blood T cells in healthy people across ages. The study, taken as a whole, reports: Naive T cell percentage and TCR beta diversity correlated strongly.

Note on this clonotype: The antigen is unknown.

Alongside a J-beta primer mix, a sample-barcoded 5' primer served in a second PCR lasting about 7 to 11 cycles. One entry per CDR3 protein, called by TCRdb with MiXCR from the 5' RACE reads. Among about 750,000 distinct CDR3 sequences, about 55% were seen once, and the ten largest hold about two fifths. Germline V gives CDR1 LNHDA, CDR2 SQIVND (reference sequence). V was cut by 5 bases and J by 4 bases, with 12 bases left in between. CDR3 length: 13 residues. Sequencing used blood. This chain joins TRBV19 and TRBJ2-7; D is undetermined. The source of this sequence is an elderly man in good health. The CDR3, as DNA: TGTGCCAGTAGTGCCAGTTCCATTTACGAGCAGTACTTC. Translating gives CASSASSIYEQYF.